This TCR beta chain was retrieved from a study of a mutant IDH1 vaccine in newly diagnosed glioma. Regarding time point: week 5, during vaccination. Every single dose of the vaccine, 300 ug of mutant IDH1 20-mer peptide, came with topical imiquimod. Regarding this clone: What it binds is not known.

The protocol was immunoSEQ multiplex PCR, while the TCRdb copy is restricted to in-frame clones and leaves out a portion. The sample shows over 50,000 clones, 85% to 90% of them seen only once. This CDR3 spans 20 amino acids. CDR1 is SGHRS, CDR2 YFSETQ, per germline. Trimming cost V 0 bases and J 6 bases; bases outside gene matches: 13. The rearrangement links TRBV5-1 to TRBJ2-2; 14 bases align to TRBD2. This sample comprised PBMCs, obtained from a glioma patient whose treatment included an IDH1 peptide vaccine. This TCR was recovered from a woman in her forties with glioma. The CDR3, as DNA: TGCGCCAGCAGCTTGGTTCCCCAGGGACTAGCGGGAGTATATTCCGGGGAGCTGTTTTTT. Its translation is CASSLVPQGLAGVYSGELFF.